This T cell receptor beta chain originates from a study of blood T cells in healthy people across ages. Study conclusions and caveats: Age advanced and TCR beta diversity per million T cells fell, roughly linearly. Versus aged donors, long-lived donors had higher diversity and more naive CD4+ cells.

Every sample gave at least 5 micrograms of total RNA when it was extracted. As for this clonotype: The antigen is undetermined.

Trimming took off 1 base at V and 1 base at J, with 9 bases between the two ends. CDR3 length: 15 residues. The germline gives CDR1 SGHRS, CDR2 YFSETQ. With a J-beta primer mix and a sample-barcoded 5' primer, a second PCR ran roughly 6 to 11 cycles. Every sample produced at least 3 million CDR3-containing paired-end reads. A single record per CDR3 protein comes from TCRdb applying MiXCR to the 5' RACE reads. The repertoire includes 1.5 million to 2 million distinct CDR3 sequences, 49% of them detected once, and 2% to 2.5% sits in the top ten. The chain recombines TRBV5-1 with TRBJ2-1; D is unclear. The material sequenced was blood. The TCR originated in a woman aged 35 to 49 in good health. As DNA, the CDR3 is TGCGCCAGCAGCTTGTTCGCGGATTCCTACAATGAGCAGTTCTTC. Amino acid sequence: CASSLFADSYNEQFF.